This T cell receptor (beta chain) was sequenced during a study of shared clonotypes between healthy human individuals. The germline gives CDR1 MDHEN, CDR2 SYDVKM. There are 14 residues in the CDR3. The trim removed 4 bases at V and 6 bases at J, leaving 3 bases unmatched. Healthy HIV-negative adults with no recent acute infections or vaccinations were recruited as donors. This clone occurred once. Antigen unknown. Generated by immunoSEQ multiplex PCR, the TCRdb table keeps only in-frame clones and is missing some. The sample gives 2 million to 2.5 million clones, about 92% of which show up once; about 0.39% is in the top ten. Study-wide results and caveats: A limitation of the genetic and exposure-history diversity represented arose from few donors. Though the depth was large, rarefaction showed that sorted-subset sequencing was incomplete.

The sequence derives from a man in his late teens or twenties in good health. Some clones in this sample may be carry-over from other donors' samples. The sample consisted of naive CD4+ T cells from PBMCs. Subset in this sample: CD45RA+ positively selected. The genes are TRBV28 and TRBJ1-5; 10 nucleotides agree with TRBD1. CDR3 amino acids: CASSWDRGSQPQHF. The DNA for the CDR3 is TGTGCCAGCAGTTGGGACAGGGGAAGTCAGCCCCAGCATTTT.